This is a list of T cell receptor beta chains from one sample in a study of identifying expanded T cells in peripheral blood. Sequenced by immunoSEQ multiplex PCR; TCRdb stores in-frame clones only, minus some. The sample contains about 90,000 clones, around 90% of which appear only once. Sequencing used blood. These receptors originate from a person aged 18 to 75 in good health. CDR3s leave out the opening cysteine and the closing phenylalanine or tryptophan. The order of the fields is CDR3 length, V gene, clone size, J gene, CDR3 protein. Clone size is shown for a subset of rows, as once, few, many or a class of expanded clone.

13,TRBV30,-,TRBJ2-3,AWKGGRFITDTQY
13,TRBV11-2,-,TRBJ2-1,ASSLGTSGNNEQF
10,TRBV9,few,TRBJ1-2,ASSQIGGGYT
13,TRBV19,once,TRBJ1-1,ASSLNGQGATEAF
13,TRBV5-1,once,TRBJ2-6,ASSLGPSGANVLT
10,TRBV4-1,-,TRBJ2-1,ASSQGNNEQF
10,TRBV5-1,-,TRBJ2-7,ASSSNNYEQY
9,TRBV13,once,TRBJ2-7,ASSLSYEQY
17,TRBV7-9,-,TRBJ2-1,ASSSIPGLAGDSYNEQF
12,TRBV7-9,-,TRBJ2-7,ASSRRTGSYEQY
13,TRBV5-4,-,TRBJ1-4,ASSLRTGINEKLF
15,TRBV4-1,few,TRBJ2-1,ASSPNDGGSSYNEQF
10,TRBV9,-,TRBJ1-2,ASSVGGSGYT
12,TRBV19,-,TRBJ1-5,ASSIRWRDQPQH
10,TRBV25-1,-,TRBJ2-7,ASSDGVFGQY
11,TRBV2,-,TRBJ2-7,ASRKQGTHEQY
13,TRBV7-2,-,TRBJ2-3,ASSLGQLSTDTQY
10,TRBV2,-,TRBJ1-5,ASRGLGQPQH
14,TRBV6-1,-,TRBJ2-7,ASSEERGSLSYEQY
11,TRBV29-1,once,TRBJ1-1,SVEDRMNTEAF
9,TRBV7-2,-,TRBJ1-2,ASSFGYGYT
14,TRBV6-6,-,TRBJ1-3,ASSRPGQGIGNTIY
15,TRBV9,-,TRBJ2-3,ASSVTLSGRAADTQY
10,TRBV29-1,-,TRBJ1-1,SVLSGRMYAF
13,TRBV30,-,TRBJ2-3,AWSTGTGSTDTQY
12,TRBV2,-,TRBJ2-7,ASMQVAGSYEQY
12,TRBV19,-,TRBJ1-2,ASSTRTLSYGYT
12,TRBV5-5,-,TRBJ1-5,ASSLAQGRQPQH
12,TRBV29-1,once,TRBJ2-1,SVEGQGLYNEQF
14,TRBV27,-,TRBJ1-2,ASSLSGTAFLGGYT
11,TRBV2,-,TRBJ1-2,ASSEYRANGYT
14,TRBV5-1,-,TRBJ2-5,ASSSRDREEIETQY
13,TRBV15,-,TRBJ2-1,ATSRDRQGRTEQF
13,TRBV7-8,-,TRBJ1-1,ASSLVGNGIGEAF
13,TRBV28,-,TRBJ2-7,ASSTGGPSSYEQY
11,TRBV6-5,-,TRBJ1-2,ASRRENNYGYT
12,TRBV11-2,once,TRBJ2-1,ASRGGEEYNEQF
13,TRBV7-2,-,TRBJ2-5,ASSFPLLGSETQY
13,TRBV6-4,-,TRBJ2-1,ASSQGATGGNEQF
11,TRBV10-1,-,TRBJ2-7,ASSESFLHEQY
13,TRBV9,-,TRBJ2-4,ASSDSGGAYDIQY
12,TRBV19,-,TRBJ2-5,ASSISQGSETQY
10,TRBV5-1,-,TRBJ1-3,ASSFPGNTIY
11,TRBV5-4,-,TRBJ2-3,ASSGQGADTQY
13,TRBV10-3,once,TRBJ2-1,AISESGLAGPEQF
9,TRBV2,-,TRBJ1-1,ASSASPEAF
12,TRBV6-1,-,TRBJ2-2,ASSEGGNTGELF
11,TRBV5-5,-,TRBJ2-7,ASSLDRVLEQY
14,TRBV7-3,-,TRBJ2-7,ASSETGGLPTYEQY
13,TRBV7-9,-,TRBJ1-5,ASSNDRNSNQPQH
15,TRBV5-1,-,TRBJ2-5,ASSLQGQGRFLETQY
10,TRBV29-1,-,TRBJ2-5,SVGGGVETQY
10,TRBV19,-,TRBJ1-6,ASSIGVSPLH
10,TRBV30,-,TRBJ2-1,AREGPYNEQF
15,TRBV9,-,TRBJ2-1,ASSSSTSSTSYNEQF
13,TRBV9,-,TRBJ2-1,ASSPAGGSYNEQF
13,TRBV7-2,-,TRBJ1-4,ASRRVDRANEKLF